This T cell receptor beta chain originates from a study of shared clonotypes between healthy human individuals. The CDR3 has 14 amino acids. V was shortened by 8 bases and J by 8 bases, with 21 bases between the two germline ends. The germline V gene has CDR1 MDHEN and CDR2 SYDVKM. Libraries were prepared by immunoSEQ multiplex PCR; TCRdb keeps only in-frame clonotypes and omits some of them. This table holds 550,000 to 700,000 clones, about three quarters found once. Donors had no recently reported acute infections or vaccinations and were HIV-negative. CD45RA-negative memory and CD45RA+ naive subsets were split from the CD4+ cells. This clone was observed once.

Sequences were obtained from memory CD4+ T cells sorted from blood. Described subset: CD45RA-negative fraction. The genes are TRBV28 and TRBJ1-1, with a possible D match to TRBD1 (5 bases). This receptor was identified in a woman aged 30 to 39 in good health. CDR3: CASHLGGMRGEAFF. As DNA, the CDR3 is TGTGCCAGCCATCTCGGGGGGATGCGAGGCGAAGCTTTCTTT.